Presented here are 15 T cell receptor beta chains from one specimen sequenced in a study of T-cell reconstitution after alpha-beta-depleted transplantation in children. Construction of the TCRbeta library involved unique molecular identifiers. Via MiXCR, TCRdb re-called the PCR reads, giving one row per CDR3 protein. The sample records about 210,000 distinct CDR3 sequences, approximately 15% being singletons. The sequencing used PBMCs, mostly from graft donor cells, collected 360 days after TCRalphabeta/CD19-depleted stem cell transplant. The receptors here all came from a male patient between 2 and 10 years old who had a stem cell transplant for acute lymphoblastic leukemia, so the T cells may come from the graft donor.

This clonotype turned up a few times. The chain links TRBV6-2 or TRBV6-3 to TRBJ1-5, with 8 bases matching TRBD1. V lost 7 bases to trimming and J lost 0 bases; unmatched junction nucleotides: 14. Looked up from germline, CDR1 is MNHEY and CDR2 is SVGEGT. The CDR3 runs 18 residues. CDR3 loop: CASKLVPPGGYSNQPQHF. The CDR3 bases are TGTGCCAGCAAGTTAGTCCCCCCAGGGGGCTATAGCAATCAGCCCCAGCATTTT.

This clonotype was counted between two and nine times. This chain connects TRBV27 to TRBJ2-2; D ambiguous. Trimming cost V 5 bases and J 0 bases, with 7 bases left between them. Germline V gene lookup returns CDR1 MNHEY and CDR2 SMNVEV (reference sequence). The CDR3 totals 14 residues. DNA for the CDR3: TGTGCCAGCAGTATGGGGACGAACACCGGGGAGCTGTTTTTT. As protein: CASSMGTNTGELFF.

Concerning this clonotype itself: At one of its ends the junction is not consistent with the germline gene, which may arise from a read error. The chain has TRBV5-1 and TRBJ2-5; 10 nucleotides agree with TRBD2. The CDR3 has 16 residues. Germline loops: CDR1 SGHRS, CDR2 YFSETQ. As DNA, the CDR3 is TGCGCCAGCAGCAGTAAGCGGGGGGGCCCCGTTGAGACCAAGTACTTC. Its translation: CASSSKRGGPVETKYF.

The chain recombines TRBV11-2 with TRBJ2-3; 7 bases line up with TRBD2. V shed 2 bases, J shed 0 bases, and the junction held 5 bases outside the gene matches. Germline V lookup: CDR1 SGHAT, CDR2 FQNNGV. This CDR3 region has 16 residues. The DNA of the CDR3 is TGTGCCAGCAGCTTACGAGCCGGGGGGAGCACAGATACGCAGTATTTT. Protein: CASSLRAGGSTDTQYF.

The V and J genes are TRBV5-4 and TRBJ1-1; 7 nucleotides line up with TRBD1. The length of the CDR3 is 14 residues. J gave up 8 bases and V 2 bases, and 9 bases lay outside the gene matches. Germline CDR1 SGHNT, CDR2 YYREEE (reference sequence). The CDR3 sequence is CASSFGKRDREAFF. CDR3 nucleotides: TGTGCCAGCAGCTTTGGAAAAAGGGACAGAGAAGCTTTCTTT.

In this sample, this clonotype turned up a few times. The chain employs TRBV12-3 or TRBV12-4 and TRBJ2-7; no clear D gene. The CDR3 contains 11 residues. Trimming cost V 1 base and J 5 bases, with 3 bases left between them. CDR3 in amino acids: CASSLVDEQYF. The CDR3 bases are TGTGCCAGCAGTTTAGTGGACGAGCAGTACTTC.

The J gene is TRBJ2-1, the V gene TRBV25-1; the match to TRBD1 covers 10 bases. V trimming: 3 bases; J trimming: 9 bases; junction bases outside the gene matches: 8. Germline V gene sequence: CDR1 MGHDK, CDR2 SYGVNS. The CDR3 is 15 amino acids. DNA for the CDR3: TGTGCCAGCAGTGATAGGACAGGGGGGTCCGGTGAGCAGTTCTTC. Amino acid sequence: CASSDRTGGSGEQFF.

This rearrangement joins TRBV7-6 to TRBJ2-2, with 8 positions matching TRBD2. Looked up from germline, CDR1 is SGHVS and CDR2 is FNYEAQ. J lost 7 bases, V lost 4 bases, and 11 bases had no gene match. This CDR3 region has 16 residues. CDR3 sequence (DNA): TGTGCCAGCAGCTCAGTCGCGGGGGGCCTAGGCGGGGAGCTGTTTTTT. As protein: CASSSVAGGLGGELFF.

The chain employs TRBV20-1 and TRBJ1-2, with D hard to call. The germline V gene encodes CDR1 DFQATT and CDR2 SNEGSKA (reference sequence). V lost 5 bases to trimming and J lost 4 bases, with 11 bases between them. This CDR3 contains 12 residues. The CDR3 region has the DNA TGCAGTGCTGACCGACTGAGCTATGGCTACACCTTC. Its protein is CSADRLSYGYTF.

This clonotype came up a few times. The rearrangement joins TRBV12-3 or TRBV12-4 to TRBJ1-1, with TRBD1 identical over 7 bases. The V gene end was trimmed by 5 bases and the J gene end by 4 bases; junction bases not matched to a gene: 7. This CDR3 contains 14 residues. CDR3 protein: CASSLRQGSTEAFF. CDR3 sequence (DNA): TGTGCCAGCAGTCTCCGACAGGGTTCCACTGAAGCTTTCTTT.

The chain joins TRBV12-3 or TRBV12-4 to TRBJ1-2, with 9 bases fitting TRBD1. V was clipped by 6 bases and J by 8 bases; unmatched bases: 7. The CDR3 runs 13 residues. The CDR3 is CASRTTGGAGYTF. In DNA form, the CDR3 reads TGTGCCAGCAGGACCACAGGGGGCGCGGGCTACACCTTC.

As to this clonotype: Compared with germline, one end of the junction differs, possibly owing to a read error. The chain recombines TRBV4-3 with TRBJ2-6; D unresolved. Germline V gene lookup returns CDR1 LGHNA and CDR2 YSLEER. This CDR3 spans 17 amino acids. Here the CDR3 DNA reads TGCGCCAGCGGCCAAGTAGGCGCTCTTTCAGGGGCCAACGTCCTGACTTTC. Translating gives CASGQVGALSGANVLTF.

This sequence joins TRBV5-1 and TRBJ2-2; 7 nucleotides line up with TRBD1. This CDR3 is 13 amino acids long. J was trimmed by 6 bases and V by 3 bases; bases with no gene match: 2. CDR1 and CDR2 (germline): SGHRS, YFSETQ. DNA of the CDR3: TGCGCCAGCAGCTCCCAGGGGGCCGGGGAGCTGTTTTTT. Its protein product is CASSSQGAGELFF.

This clonotype came up a few times. CDR3 sequence: CASSLDWTNEQFF. CDR3 bases: TGCGCCAGCAGCTTGGACTGGACAAATGAGCAGTTCTTC. The chain recombines TRBV5-1 with TRBJ2-1; possibly TRBD1 for D (5 bases). This CDR3 contains 13 residues. V was pared by 0 bases and J by 7 bases, with 8 bases between. Germline V CDR1 and CDR2: SGHRS, YFSETQ. Using reference TRBV5-1 and TRBJ2-1 for the parts outside the CDR3, the full variable domain is KAGVTQTPRYLIKTRGQQVTLSCSPISGHRSVSWYQQTPGQGLQFLFEYFSETQRNKGNFPGRFSGRQFSNSRSEMNVSTLELGDSALYLCASSLDWTNEQFFGPGTRLTVL.

The chain is built from TRBV7-6 and TRBJ2-7, with D perhaps matching TRBD1 (5 bases). CDR1 and CDR2 from the germline V gene are SGHVS and FNYEAQ. This CDR3 spans 13 amino acids. Trimming cost V 6 bases and J 5 bases, with 14 bases left between them. CDR3 region: CASSPTGFDEQYF. CDR3 nucleotide sequence: TGTGCCAGCAGTCCCACAGGTTTCGACGAGCAGTACTTC.